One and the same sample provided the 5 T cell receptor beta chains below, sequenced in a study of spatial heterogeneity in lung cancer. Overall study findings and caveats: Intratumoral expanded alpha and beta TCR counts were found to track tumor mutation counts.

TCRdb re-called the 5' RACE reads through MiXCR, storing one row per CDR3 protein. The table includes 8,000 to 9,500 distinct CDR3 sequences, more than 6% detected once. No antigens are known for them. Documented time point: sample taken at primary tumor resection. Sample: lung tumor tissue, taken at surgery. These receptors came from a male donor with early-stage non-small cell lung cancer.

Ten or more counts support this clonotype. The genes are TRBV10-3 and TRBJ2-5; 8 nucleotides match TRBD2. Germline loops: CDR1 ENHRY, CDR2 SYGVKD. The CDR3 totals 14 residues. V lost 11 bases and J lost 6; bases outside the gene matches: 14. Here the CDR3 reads CAAKDGLARKTQYF. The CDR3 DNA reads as TGTGCCGCAAAAGACGGACTAGCTCGGAAGACCCAGTACTTC.

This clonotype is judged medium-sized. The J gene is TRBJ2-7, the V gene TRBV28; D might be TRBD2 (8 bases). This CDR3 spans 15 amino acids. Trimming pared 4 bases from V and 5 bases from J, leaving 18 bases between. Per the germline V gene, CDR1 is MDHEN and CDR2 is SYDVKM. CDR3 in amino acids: CASSSGRGRVDEQYF. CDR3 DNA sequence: TGTGCCAGCAGTTCCGGGAGGGGGCGCGTCGACGAGCAGTACTTC.

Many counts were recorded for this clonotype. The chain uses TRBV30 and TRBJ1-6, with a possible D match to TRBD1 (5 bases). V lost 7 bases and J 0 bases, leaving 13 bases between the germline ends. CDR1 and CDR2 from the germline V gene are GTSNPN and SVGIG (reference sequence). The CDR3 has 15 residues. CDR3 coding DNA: TGTGCCTCCCGGGGGTCTAGCTCCTATAATTCACCCCTCCACTTT. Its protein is CASRGSSSYNSPLHF.

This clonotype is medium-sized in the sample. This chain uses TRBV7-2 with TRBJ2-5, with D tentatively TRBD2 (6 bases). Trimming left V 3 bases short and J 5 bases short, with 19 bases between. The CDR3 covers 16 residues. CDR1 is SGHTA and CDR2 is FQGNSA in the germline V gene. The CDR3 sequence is CASSFERSGVGETQYF. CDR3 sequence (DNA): TGTGCCAGCAGCTTTGAACGGTCGGGAGTGGGGGAGACCCAGTACTTC.

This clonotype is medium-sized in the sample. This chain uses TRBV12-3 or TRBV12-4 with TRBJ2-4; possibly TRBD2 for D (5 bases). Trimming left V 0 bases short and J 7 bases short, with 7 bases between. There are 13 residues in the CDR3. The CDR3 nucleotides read TGTGCCAGCAGTTTAGCGGGAGAGAACATTCAGTACTTC. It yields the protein CASSLAGENIQYF.